The rows below give T cell receptor beta chains drawn from one sample of a study of blood T cell repertoires in COVID-19. The method was immunoSEQ multiplex PCR; TCRdb's version includes in-frame clones alone and lacks a portion of them. Of about 670,000 clones in the sample, around 89% are singletons; the top ten hold roughly 0.25%. Sequences were obtained from peripheral blood. The receptor set was obtained from a woman between 18 and 29 years old with acute or convalescent COVID-19. Each CDR3 is given with its conserved first and last residue. The D gene is left open where the match is weak.

V: TRBV27
J: TRBJ1-1
D: NA
DNA: TGTGCCAGCAGCACCGGGGGGGCTGAAGCTTTCTTT
CDR3: CASSTGGAEAFF

V: TRBV7-9
J: TRBJ1-4
D: TRBD1
DNA: TGTGCCTCGAAGGGGGCCCCAACTAATGAAAAACTGTTTTTT
CDR3: CASKGAPTNEKLFF

V: TRBV7-9
J: TRBJ1-1
D: TRBD1
DNA: TGTGCCAGCAGCCCACAGACAGGGACTGAAGCTTTCTTT
CDR3: CASSPQTGTEAFF

V: TRBV6-2/TRBV6-3
J: TRBJ1-6
D: NA
DNA: TGTGCCAGCAGTTTCCCGAATTCACCCCTCCACTTT
CDR3: CASSFPNSPLHF

V: TRBV4-2
J: TRBJ1-1
D: NA
DNA: TGTGCCAGCAGCCCCTGGGCACCGGTCGACACTGAAGCTTTCTTT
CDR3: CASSPWAPVDTEAFF

V: TRBV11-2
J: TRBJ1-2
D: NA
DNA: TGTGCCAGCAGGCCCGCCTCCAGGGGCCGCTATGGCTACACCTTC
CDR3: CASRPASRGRYGYTF

V: TRBV3-1/TRBV3-2
J: TRBJ2-3
D: TRBD2
DNA: TGTGCCAGCAGCCAACCACCCGACCCAGTTAGCGGGGGTGGGTTAGATACGCAGTATTTT
CDR3: CASSQPPDPVSGGGLDTQYF

V: TRBV6-1
J: TRBJ1-5
D: NA
DNA: TGTGCCAGCAGTGAAGCGGTGGCAGGGATTAATCAGCCCCAGCATTTT
CDR3: CASSEAVAGINQPQHF

V: TRBV6-5
J: TRBJ1-2
D: TRBD1
DNA: TGTGCCAGCAGTTACTCCAGGCAGGGGGATGGCTACACCTTC
CDR3: CASSYSRQGDGYTF

V: TRBV19
J: TRBJ1-4
D: TRBD1
DNA: TGTGCCAGTAGTAAGACAGGGGGCTTAGGGGAAAAACTGTTTTTT
CDR3: CASSKTGGLGEKLFF